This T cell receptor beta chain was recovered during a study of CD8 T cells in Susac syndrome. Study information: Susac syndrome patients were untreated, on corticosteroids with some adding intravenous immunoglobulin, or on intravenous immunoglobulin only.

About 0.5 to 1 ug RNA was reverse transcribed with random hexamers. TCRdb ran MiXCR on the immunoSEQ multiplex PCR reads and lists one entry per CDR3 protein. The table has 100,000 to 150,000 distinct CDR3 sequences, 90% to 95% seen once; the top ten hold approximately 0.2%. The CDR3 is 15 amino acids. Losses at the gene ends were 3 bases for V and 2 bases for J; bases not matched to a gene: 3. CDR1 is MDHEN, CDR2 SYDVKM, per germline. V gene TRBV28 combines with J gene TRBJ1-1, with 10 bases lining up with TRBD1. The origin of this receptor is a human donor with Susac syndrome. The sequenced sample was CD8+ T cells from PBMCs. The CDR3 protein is CASSFGDRGNTEAFF. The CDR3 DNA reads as TGTGCCAGCAGTTTCGGGGACAGGGGCAACACTGAAGCTTTCTTT. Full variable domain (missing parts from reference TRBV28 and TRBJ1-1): DVKVTQSSRYLVKRTGEKVFLECVQDMDHENMFWYRQDPGLGLRLIYFSYDVKMKEKGDIPEGYSVSREKKERFSLILESASTNQTSMYLCASSFGDRGNTEAFFGQGTRLTVV.